This T cell receptor (beta chain) appears in the sequencing data of a study of cytomegalovirus exposure and HLA in healthy donors. Study results and caveats: Accurate predictions that matched the HLA-A and HLA-B alleles of most subjects were reportedly made from TCR beta sequences. In a later analysis, TCR beta V- and J-gene trimming was associated with a missense DCLRE1C variant.

In this sample, this clone turned up a few times. As yet, its antigen is unknown. PCR was performed using 60 Vbeta and 13 Jbeta primers. Sequencing was performed with immunoSEQ multiplex PCR; in TCRdb, only in-frame clones are kept and a portion is missing. Found here are hundreds of thousands of clones, more than 75% of them singletons; the top ten hold 3.8%. The origin of this receptor is a male donor in good health and CMV-seronegative. Sequenced material: PBMCs.

Here the CDR3 reads CASSLASGLTYEQYF. CDR3 coding DNA: TGCGCCAGCAGCTTGGCCAGCGGACTCACCTACGAGCAGTACTTC. This rearrangement joins TRBV5-1 to TRBJ2-7; tentatively, D is TRBD2 (5 bases). Germline assignment: CDR1 SGHRS and CDR2 YFSETQ. The V and J ends lost 0 bases and 2 bases respectively, with 12 bases between them. This CDR3 is 15 amino acids long. Together with reference TRBV5-1 and TRBJ2-7, the CDR3 gives the full variable domain: KAGVTQTPRYLIKTRGQQVTLSCSPISGHRSVSWYQQTPGQGLQFLFEYFSETQRNKGNFPGRFSGRQFSNSRSEMNVSTLELGDSALYLCASSLASGLTYEQYFGPGTRLTVT.